This T cell receptor (beta chain) came from a study of regulatory T cells in long-lasting Graves disease (dated by TCRdb to about 2021). About the investigation overall: Antithyroid drugs had been taken for less than 3 months by newly diagnosed Graves' disease patients. Peripheral blood TCR sequencing and RNA sequencing compared persistent Graves' disease patients with newly diagnosed Graves' disease patients. A total of roughly 35 samples underwent TCR sequencing: around 13 from persistent and some 20 from newly diagnosed Graves' disease patients. The study was registered as a clinical trial and conducted in China. Points the paper makes about the study in general: Compared with newly diagnosed patients, patients with persistent Graves' disease had lower TCR Shannon entropy and fewer highly expanded clones, which suggests clonal expansion. Sequencing and analysis were limited to the TCR beta chain. More public clonotypes were shared among persistent patients (under 3,000) than among newly diagnosed patients (under 1,000). Because the primary lesion, thyroid tissue, could not be accessed, the study looked at peripheral blood alone. As a limitation, the authors acknowledged that the small sample size may reduce accuracy. TRBV28, TRBJ1-2 and TRBJ2-5 were preferentially used in persistent disease, while TRBV20-1 and TRBJ2-1 were favored in newly diagnosed disease.

In the case of this clonotype: Its cognate antigen has yet to be identified. Per-nucleotide qualities are absent, and no much larger clonotype sits a single base away.

This specimen's time point label, interpreted: newly diagnosed GD, antithyroid drugs for less than 3 months. For both TCR sequencing and RNA sequencing, RNA was extracted from PBMCs using TRIzol. The diagnosis of Graves' disease was made according to American Thyroid Association guidelines. Patients were recruited from an endocrinology department in Xi'an, China. Each patient gave 9 to 10 milliliters of peripheral blood, collected in an EDTA anticoagulant tube. Ficoll Paque Plus density gradient separation was used to isolate PBMCs, and no further T cell sorting was done. An Agilent 2100 Bioanalyzer and agarose gel were used to check RNA quality, and a NanoDrop 2000 was used to measure RNA concentration. Deletion took 2 bases off V and 9 bases off J, with a span of 16 bases between the germline ends. The germline V gene sets CDR1 to SGHTA and CDR2 to FQGTGA. Its CDR3 holds 14 amino acids, cysteine through phenylalanine. CDR3 DNA is the only sequence kept; it has 42 bases, read in frame from the first base.

Library preparation used multiplex PCR. The reads were generated on an Illumina HiSeq 4000. To build TCR beta libraries, CDR3 regions were amplified by Arm-PCR using iRepertoire HTBI primers. Before sequencing, the PCR products underwent gel purification. The paper's data handling went like this. A total of fewer than 80 TRBV and 14 TRBJ segments were identified across samples and were used for gene usage analysis of CDR3 amino acid clonotypes. COPE and FqMerger were used to merge filtered high-quality paired reads into contigs. BLAST was used to align contigs to the IMGT TRBV, TRBD and TRBJ reference genes, and CDR3 was defined following IMGT. Any clonotype with a frequency above 0.1% was classified as a highly expanded clone. Shannon entropy served as the measure of repertoire diversity, while the Gini coefficient captured V-J evenness. Clonotypes shared by more than one individual were considered public. TCRdb reworked the public reads: Q25 trimming with fastp, MiXCR clone assembly, productive beta chains retained. Under each unique CDR3 protein, matching rows form one entry showing the most common genes and DNA. What appears here as the V and J calls and clone size reflects TCRdb's work, not the paper's. The sample profile shows about 620,000 distinct CDR3 sequences; approximately 15% of them were found once. Around 18% of the sample is in the top ten clones.

This sample also appeared in a second study, on T cells in Graves' hyperthyroidism and ophthalmopathy. The second investigation adds: Stable Graves' hyperthyroidism was defined as the absence of progression to ophthalmopathy over 18 months of follow-up. Hyperthyroidism patients were newly diagnosed, with disease duration under 2 months, and aged 18 to 65 years. Patients with uncontrolled infections, other autoimmune diseases, pregnancy or lactation were excluded. Diagnoses relied on clinical symptoms, serum thyroxine and TRAb, thyroid ultrasound and orbital computed tomography. The first round of RT-PCR for the TCR CDR3 was performed with the HTBI primer set and the Qiagen OneStep RT-PCR kit. Most expanded thyroid clonotypes (frequency above 0.001) were also found in blood, which suggests that blood repertoires may mirror thyroid immune responses. A 13 V-J signature model separated ophthalmopathy from stable hyperthyroidism, with about 88% sensitivity and roughly 84% specificity in cross-validation and 80%/75% in testing. In validation, the model predicted progression to ophthalmopathy with around 71% sensitivity and about 73% specificity, a median of 6.5 months before onset. TCR V-J signatures able to tell the groups apart were searched for in a discovery cohort of 100 patients, of whom fewer than 45 had Graves' ophthalmopathy and about 55 had stable Graves' hyperthyroidism. Whether ophthalmopathy could be predicted prospectively was tested in an independent validation cohort made up of 18 to 20 hyperthyroidism patients plus 17 patients who later progressed to ophthalmopathy. The 95 to 100 discovery patients were randomly divided into training and test sets at a 7:3 ratio. In six Graves' hyperthyroidism patients, the study also compared T-cell repertoires from thyroid tissue with T-cell repertoires from blood. After blood sampling, hyperthyroidism patients were treated with methimazole at a starting dose of 30 mg daily, and ophthalmopathy patients were treated with high-dose intravenous methylprednisolone. A second multiplex PCR round built the libraries, followed by size selection and purification. Paired-end sequencing of the libraries was performed with 100 bp reads on an Illumina HiSeq2000. SOAPnuke was used to process the raw data, with reads discarded if the reads contained adapters or uncalled bases, had a mean Phred below 15, or lacked an exact constant-primer or identifier match. COPE v1.2.5 was used to merge high-quality paired reads, and clonotypes were defined as unique nucleotide sequences. Clonotypes were aligned to IMGT TRBV, TRBD and TRBJ reference segments using MiTCR v1.1. The analysis was restricted to V-J combinations with a frequency above 0.0001, which together covered 99.2% of the repertoires. A TCS score was defined as the ratio between F50 (clonal expansion) and ExV (chaos), using BLOSUM62-based TCRdist between CDR3 peptides within each V-J. Welch's t-statistics and random forest reduced just over 500 V-J features to around 14, which were used in a naive Bayes classifier (R e1071). No statistical method was used to set the sample size in advance, and investigators knew the group allocation. The paper reports TCR Vbeta CDR3 sequencing of approximately 140 peripheral blood samples: around 45 ophthalmopathy, under 85 hyperthyroidism and around 17 progressor patients.

The receptor comes from a young woman with Graves disease. Donor details come from another sample of the same person, matched by shared clones. The source was peripheral blood mononuclear cells (PBMCs), collected at new diagnosis, from a patient treated with antithyroid drugs. Recombination linked TRBV7-3 to TRBJ1-2, with an unclear D gene assignment. The DNA sequence is TGTGCCAGCAGCTTAGGGTACGGGTTTGAGAGCTACACCTTC. Translated, it reads CASSLGYGFESYTF.